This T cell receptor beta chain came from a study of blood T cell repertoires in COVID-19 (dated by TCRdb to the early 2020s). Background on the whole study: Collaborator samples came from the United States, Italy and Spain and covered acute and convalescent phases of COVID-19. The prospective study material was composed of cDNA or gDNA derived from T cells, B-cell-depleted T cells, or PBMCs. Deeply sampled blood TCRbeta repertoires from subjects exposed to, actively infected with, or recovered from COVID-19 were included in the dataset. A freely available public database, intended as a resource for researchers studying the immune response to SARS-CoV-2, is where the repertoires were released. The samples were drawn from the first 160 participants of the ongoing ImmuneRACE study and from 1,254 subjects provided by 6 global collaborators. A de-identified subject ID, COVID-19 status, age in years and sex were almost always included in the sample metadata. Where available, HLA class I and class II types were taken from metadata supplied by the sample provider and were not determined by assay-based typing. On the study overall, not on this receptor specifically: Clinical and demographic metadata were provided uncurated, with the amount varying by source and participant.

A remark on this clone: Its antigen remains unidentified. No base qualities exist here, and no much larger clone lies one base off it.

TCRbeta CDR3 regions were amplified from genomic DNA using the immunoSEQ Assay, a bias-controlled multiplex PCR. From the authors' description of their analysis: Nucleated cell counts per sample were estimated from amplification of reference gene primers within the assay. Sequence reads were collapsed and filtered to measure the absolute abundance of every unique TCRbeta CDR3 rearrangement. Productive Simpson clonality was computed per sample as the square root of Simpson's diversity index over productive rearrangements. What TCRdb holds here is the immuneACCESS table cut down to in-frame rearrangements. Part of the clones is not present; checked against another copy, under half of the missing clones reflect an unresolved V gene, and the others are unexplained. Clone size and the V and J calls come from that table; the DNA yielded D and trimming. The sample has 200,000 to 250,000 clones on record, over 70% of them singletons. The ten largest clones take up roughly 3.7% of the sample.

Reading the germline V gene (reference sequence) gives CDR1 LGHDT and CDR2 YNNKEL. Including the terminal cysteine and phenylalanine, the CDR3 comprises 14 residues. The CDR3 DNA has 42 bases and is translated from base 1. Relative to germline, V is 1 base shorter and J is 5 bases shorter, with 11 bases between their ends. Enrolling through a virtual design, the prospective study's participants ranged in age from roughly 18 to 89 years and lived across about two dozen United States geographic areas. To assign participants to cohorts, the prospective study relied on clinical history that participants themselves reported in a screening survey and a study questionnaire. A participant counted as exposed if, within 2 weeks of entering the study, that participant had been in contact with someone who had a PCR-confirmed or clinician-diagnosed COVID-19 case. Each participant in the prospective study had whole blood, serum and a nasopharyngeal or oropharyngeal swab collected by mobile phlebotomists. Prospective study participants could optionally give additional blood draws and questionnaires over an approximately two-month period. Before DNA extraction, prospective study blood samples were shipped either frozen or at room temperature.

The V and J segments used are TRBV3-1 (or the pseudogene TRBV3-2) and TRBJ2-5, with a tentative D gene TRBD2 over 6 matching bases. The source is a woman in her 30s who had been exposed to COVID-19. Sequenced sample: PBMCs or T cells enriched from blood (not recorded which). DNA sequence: TGTGCCAGCAGCCAAGTAGGAGGGTTCGAGACCCAGTACTTC. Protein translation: CASSQVGGFETQYF.